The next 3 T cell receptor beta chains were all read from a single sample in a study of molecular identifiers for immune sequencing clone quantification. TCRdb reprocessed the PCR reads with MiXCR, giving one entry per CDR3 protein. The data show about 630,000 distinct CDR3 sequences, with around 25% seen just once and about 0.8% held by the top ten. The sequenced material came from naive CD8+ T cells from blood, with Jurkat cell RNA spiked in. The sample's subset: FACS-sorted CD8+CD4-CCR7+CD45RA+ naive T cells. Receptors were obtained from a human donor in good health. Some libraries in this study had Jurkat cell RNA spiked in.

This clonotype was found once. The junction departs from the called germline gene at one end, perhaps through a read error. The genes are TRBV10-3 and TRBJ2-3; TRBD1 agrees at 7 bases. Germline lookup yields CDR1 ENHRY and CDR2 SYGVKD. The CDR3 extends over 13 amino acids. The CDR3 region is CAIRDTGEGTQYF. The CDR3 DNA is TGTGCCATCAGGGATACAGGGGAAGGTACGCAGTACTTT.

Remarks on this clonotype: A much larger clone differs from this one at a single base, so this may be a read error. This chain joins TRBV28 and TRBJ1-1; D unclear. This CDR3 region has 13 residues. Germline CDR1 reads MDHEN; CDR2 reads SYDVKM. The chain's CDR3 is CTSSFRPHTEAFF. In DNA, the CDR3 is TGTACCAGCAGTTTCCGACCGCACACTGAAGCTTTCTTT.

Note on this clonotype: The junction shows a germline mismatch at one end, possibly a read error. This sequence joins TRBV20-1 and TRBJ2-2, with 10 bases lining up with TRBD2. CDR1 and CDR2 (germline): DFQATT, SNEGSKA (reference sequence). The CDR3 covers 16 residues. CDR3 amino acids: CSARDGLAVNTGKLFF. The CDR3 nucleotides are TGCAGTGCTAGAGACGGACTAGCGGTTAACACCGGGAAGCTGTTTTTT.